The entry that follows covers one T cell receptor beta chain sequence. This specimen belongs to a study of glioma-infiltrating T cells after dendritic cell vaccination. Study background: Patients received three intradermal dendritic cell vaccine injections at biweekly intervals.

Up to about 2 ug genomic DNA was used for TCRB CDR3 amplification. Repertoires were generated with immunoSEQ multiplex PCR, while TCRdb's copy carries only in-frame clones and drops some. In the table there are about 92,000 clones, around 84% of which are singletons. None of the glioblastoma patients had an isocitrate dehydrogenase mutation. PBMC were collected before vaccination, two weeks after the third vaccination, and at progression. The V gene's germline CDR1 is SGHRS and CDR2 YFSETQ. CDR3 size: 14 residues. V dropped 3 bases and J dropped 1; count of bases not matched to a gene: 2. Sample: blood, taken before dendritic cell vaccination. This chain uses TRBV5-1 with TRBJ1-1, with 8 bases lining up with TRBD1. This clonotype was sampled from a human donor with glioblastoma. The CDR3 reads CASSYGTGNTEAFF. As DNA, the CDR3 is TGCGCCAGCAGCTACGGGACAGGGAACACTGAAGCTTTCTTT.